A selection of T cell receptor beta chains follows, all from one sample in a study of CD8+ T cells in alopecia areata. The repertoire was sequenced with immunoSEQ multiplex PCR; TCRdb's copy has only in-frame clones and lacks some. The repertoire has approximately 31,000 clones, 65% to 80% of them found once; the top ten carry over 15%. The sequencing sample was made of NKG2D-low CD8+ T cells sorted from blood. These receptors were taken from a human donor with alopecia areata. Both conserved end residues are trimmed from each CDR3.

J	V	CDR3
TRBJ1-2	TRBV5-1	ASSLAPMTGSVDYGYT
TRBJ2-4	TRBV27	ASRFVGQGEGNIQY
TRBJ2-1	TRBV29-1	SVAGVNEQF
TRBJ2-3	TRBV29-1	SADRDHTDTQY
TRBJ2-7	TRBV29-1	SVVHMGLAGYEQY
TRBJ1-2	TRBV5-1	ASSLESRGYT
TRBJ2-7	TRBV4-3	ASSQARGGYEQY
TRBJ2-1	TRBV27	ASSGGGQGAWEEQF
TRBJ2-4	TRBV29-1	SGGGAGGRNKNIQY
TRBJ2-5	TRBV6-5	ASSPTGGDGTQY
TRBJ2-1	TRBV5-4	ASSLPSGGSDEQF
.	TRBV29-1	SADVGYEQY
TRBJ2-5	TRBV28	ASSDTFTETQY
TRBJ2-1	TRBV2	ASSDSQTLINEQF
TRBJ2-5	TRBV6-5	ASSYSHNQETQY
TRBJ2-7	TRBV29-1	SVELGGQGNEQY
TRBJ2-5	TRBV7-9	ASSRDETQY
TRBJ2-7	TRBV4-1	ASSQGHGEQY
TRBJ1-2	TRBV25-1	ASSGQGNNYGYT
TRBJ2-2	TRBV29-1	STTGDPAGELF
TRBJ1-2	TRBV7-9	ASSLAQGDYGYT
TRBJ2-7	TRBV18	ASSPTGAFYEQY
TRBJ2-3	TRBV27	ASSLDGSTDTQY
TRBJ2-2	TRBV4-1	ASSQRQPNTGELF
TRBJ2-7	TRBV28	ASSLTGQGDEQY
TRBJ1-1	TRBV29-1	SALVGAEAF
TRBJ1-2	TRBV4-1	ASSQDPPEKGYT
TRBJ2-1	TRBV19	ASSIGTPDYEQF
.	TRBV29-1	SSAGWRQGTYEQY
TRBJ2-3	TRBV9	ASSVDGRGTDTQY
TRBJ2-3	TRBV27	ASSLVGSGALDTQY
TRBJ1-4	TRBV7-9	ASSLRFGGEAEKLF
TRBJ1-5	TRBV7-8	ASSLALTDDQPQH
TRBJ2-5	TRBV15	ATSRDRFAQRGVRETQY
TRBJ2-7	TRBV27	ASSLSGTGDYEQY
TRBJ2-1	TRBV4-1	ASSQEGGGYNEQF
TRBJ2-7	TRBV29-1	SAGREYEQY
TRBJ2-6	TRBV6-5	ASSYRNSGANVLT
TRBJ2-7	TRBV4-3	ASSQPNRDGTYEQY
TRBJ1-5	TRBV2	ASSEAGFGNQPQH
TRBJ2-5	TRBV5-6	ASSFGSQETQY
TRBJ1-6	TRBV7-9	ASSNTGNNSPLH
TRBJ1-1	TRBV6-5	ASSTGGYTEAF
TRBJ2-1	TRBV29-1	SVIEIRLAGGNEQF
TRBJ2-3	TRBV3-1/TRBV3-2	ASSRSLP
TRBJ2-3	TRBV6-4	ASSERGTDTQY
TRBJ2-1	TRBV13	ASSLSIRGSYEQF
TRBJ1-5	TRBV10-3	AISSGQTAFQPQH